This paragraph reports one TCR beta chain. CDR1 ENHRY and CDR2 SYGVKD come from the germline V gene. This CDR3 spans 13 amino acids. With 5 bases removed from V and 10 bases from J, the gap between germline ends came to 15 bases. This sample was included in a study of T cell responses to AZD1222 COVID-19 vaccine. Sequencing was performed with immunoSEQ multiplex PCR; in TCRdb, only in-frame clones are kept and a portion is missing. The sample comprises some 110,000 clones, more than 65% of which are singletons, and around a tenth rests with the top ten. The V call is TRBV10-3, the J call TRBJ2-1; D assignment may be TRBD1 or TRBD2 (5 bases each). This material consisted of peripheral blood, taken on day 0 of AZD1222 vaccination. This clonotype was sampled from an adult in good health. This chain's CDR3 is CAISPGQGNEQFF. The CDR3 bases are TGTGCCATCAGTCCGGGGCAAGGAAACGAGCAGTTCTTC.